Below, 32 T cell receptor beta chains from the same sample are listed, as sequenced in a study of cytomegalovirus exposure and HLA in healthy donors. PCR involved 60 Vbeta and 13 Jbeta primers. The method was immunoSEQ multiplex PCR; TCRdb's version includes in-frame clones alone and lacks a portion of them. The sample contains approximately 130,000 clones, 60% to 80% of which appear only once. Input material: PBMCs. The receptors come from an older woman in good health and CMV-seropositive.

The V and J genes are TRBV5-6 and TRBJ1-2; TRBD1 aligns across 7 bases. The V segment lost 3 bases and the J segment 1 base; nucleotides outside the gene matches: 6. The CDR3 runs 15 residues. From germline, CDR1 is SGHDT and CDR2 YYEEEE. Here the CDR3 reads CASSSRQGGNYGYTF. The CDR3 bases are TGTGCCAGCAGCTCGCGCCAGGGGGGTAACTATGGCTACACCTTC.

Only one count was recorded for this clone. CDR3 amino acids: CASSESGTGEETQYF. Written as DNA, the CDR3 is TGCGCCAGCAGTGAGTCGGGGACAGGCGAAGAGACCCAGTACTTC. The V gene is TRBV10-2, the J gene TRBJ2-5; 8 bases line up with TRBD1. The V gene's germline CDR1 is WSHSY and CDR2 SAAADI. CDR3 length: 15 residues. V lost 0 bases to trimming and J lost 3 bases; unmatched junction nucleotides: 3.

The CDR3 DNA is TGCAGCGTCGGACAGGGGATTGGGGCCAACGTCCTGACTTTC. Its protein product is CSVGQGIGANVLTF. The V gene is TRBV29-1, the J gene TRBJ2-6; 9 bases fit TRBD1. The germline V gene encodes CDR1 SQVTM and CDR2 ANQGSEA. V shed 6 bases and J 3 bases; nucleotides not matched to a gene: 3. The CDR3 runs to 14 residues.

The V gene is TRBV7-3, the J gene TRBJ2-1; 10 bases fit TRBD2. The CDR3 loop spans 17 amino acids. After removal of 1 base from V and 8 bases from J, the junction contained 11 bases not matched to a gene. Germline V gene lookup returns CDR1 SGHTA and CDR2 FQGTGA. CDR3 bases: TGTGCCAGCAGCTTAAAGCCACCTAGCGGGGGTTACTATGAGCAGTTCTTC. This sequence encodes CASSLKPPSGGYYEQFF.

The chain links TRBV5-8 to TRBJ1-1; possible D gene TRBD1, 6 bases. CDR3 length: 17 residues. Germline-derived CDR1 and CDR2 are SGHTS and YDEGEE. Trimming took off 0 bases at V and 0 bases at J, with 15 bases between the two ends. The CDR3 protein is CASSLGQGHSMNTEAFF. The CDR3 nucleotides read TGTGCCAGCAGCTTGGGGCAGGGACATTCCATGAACACTGAAGCTTTCTTT.

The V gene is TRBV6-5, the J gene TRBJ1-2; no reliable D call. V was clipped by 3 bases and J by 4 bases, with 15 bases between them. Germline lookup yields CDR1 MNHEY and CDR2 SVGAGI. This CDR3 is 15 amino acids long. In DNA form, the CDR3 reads TGTGCCAGCAGTTATCCCCGCGGTCAAGGCTATGGCTACACCTTC. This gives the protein CASSYPRGQGYGYTF.

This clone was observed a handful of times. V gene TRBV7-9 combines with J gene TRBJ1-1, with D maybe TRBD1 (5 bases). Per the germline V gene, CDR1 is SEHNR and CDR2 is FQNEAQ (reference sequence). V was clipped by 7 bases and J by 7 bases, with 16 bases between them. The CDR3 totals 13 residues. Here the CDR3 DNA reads TGTGCCAGCATCTACGGGGGATCGGGTGAAGCTTTCTTT. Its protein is CASIYGGSGEAFF.

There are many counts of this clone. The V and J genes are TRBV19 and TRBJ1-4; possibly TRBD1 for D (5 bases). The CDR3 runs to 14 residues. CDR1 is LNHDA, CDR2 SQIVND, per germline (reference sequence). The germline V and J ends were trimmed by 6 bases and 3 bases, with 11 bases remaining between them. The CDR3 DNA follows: TGTGCCAGTAGAACCGGGACTGCTAATGAAAAACTGTTTTTT. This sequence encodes CASRTGTANEKLFF.

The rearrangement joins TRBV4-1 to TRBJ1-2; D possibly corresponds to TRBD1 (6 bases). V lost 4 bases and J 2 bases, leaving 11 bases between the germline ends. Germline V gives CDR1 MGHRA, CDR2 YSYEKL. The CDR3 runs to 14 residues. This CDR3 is CASSPTGTNYGYTF. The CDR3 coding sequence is TGCGCCAGCAGCCCCACAGGGACCAACTATGGCTACACCTTC.

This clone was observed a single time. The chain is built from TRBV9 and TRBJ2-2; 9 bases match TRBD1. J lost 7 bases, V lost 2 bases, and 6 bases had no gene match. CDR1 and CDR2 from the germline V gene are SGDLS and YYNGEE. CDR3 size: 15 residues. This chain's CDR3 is CASSVRGQGGGELFF. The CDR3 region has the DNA TGTGCCAGCAGCGTTAGGGGACAGGGAGGCGGGGAGCTGTTTTTT.

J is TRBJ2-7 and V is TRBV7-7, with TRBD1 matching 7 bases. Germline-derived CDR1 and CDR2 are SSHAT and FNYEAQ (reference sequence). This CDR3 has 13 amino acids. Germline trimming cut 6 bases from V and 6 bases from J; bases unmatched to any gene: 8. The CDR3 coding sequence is TGTGCCAGCAGTTTTGTGGCAGGGGGCGAGCAGTACTTC. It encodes CASSFVAGGEQYF.

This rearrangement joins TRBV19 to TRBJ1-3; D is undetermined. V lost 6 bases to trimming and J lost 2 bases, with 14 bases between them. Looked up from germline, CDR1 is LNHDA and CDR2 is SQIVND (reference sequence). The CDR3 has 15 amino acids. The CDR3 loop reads CASRPGEFAGNTIYF. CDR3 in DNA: TGTGCCAGTAGACCCGGGGAATTCGCTGGAAACACCATATATTTT.

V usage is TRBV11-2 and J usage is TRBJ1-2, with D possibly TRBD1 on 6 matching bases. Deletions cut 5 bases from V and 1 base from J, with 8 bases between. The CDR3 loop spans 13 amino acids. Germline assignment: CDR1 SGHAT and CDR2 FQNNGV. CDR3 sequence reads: CASSPDSNYGYTF. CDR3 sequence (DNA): TGTGCCAGCAGCCCGGACAGTAACTATGGCTACACCTTC.

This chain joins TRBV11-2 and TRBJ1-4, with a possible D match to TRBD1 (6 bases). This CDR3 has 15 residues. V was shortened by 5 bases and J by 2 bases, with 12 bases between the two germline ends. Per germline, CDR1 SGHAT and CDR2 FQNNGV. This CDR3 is CASSPRTATNEKLFF. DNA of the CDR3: TGTGCCAGCAGCCCCCGGACAGCGACTAATGAAAAACTGTTTTTT.

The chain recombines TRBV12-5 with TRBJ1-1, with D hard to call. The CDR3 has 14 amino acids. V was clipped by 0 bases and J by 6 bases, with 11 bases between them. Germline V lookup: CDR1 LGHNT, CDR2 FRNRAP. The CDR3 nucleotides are TGTGCTAGTGGTTTGGTACCCCCCGGGGCTGAAGCTTTCTTT. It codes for CASGLVPPGAEAFF.

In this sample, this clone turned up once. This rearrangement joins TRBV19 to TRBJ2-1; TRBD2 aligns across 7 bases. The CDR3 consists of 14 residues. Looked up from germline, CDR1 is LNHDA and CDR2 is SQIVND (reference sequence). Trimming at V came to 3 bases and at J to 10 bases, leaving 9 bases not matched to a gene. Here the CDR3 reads CASSILSAGDEQFF. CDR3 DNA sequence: TGTGCCAGTAGTATTCTCTCGGCGGGAGACGAGCAGTTCTTC.

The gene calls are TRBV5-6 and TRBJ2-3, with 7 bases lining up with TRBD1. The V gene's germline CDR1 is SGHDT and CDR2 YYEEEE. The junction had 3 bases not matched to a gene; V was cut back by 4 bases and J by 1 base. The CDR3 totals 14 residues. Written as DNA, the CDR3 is TGTGCCAGCAGCCCCGGACAGGGCACAGATACGCAGTATTTT. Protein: CASSPGQGTDTQYF.

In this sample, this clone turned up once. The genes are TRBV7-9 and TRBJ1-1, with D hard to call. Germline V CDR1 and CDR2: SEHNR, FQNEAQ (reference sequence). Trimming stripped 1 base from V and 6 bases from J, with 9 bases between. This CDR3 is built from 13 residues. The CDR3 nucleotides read TGTGCCAGCAGCTTAGGCGGCCCTTCTGAAGCTTTCTTT. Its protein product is CASSLGGPSEAFF.

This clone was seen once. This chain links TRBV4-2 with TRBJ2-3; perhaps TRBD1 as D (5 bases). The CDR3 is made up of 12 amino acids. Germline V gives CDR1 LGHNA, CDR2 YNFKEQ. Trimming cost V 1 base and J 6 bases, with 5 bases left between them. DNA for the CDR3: TGTGCCAGCAGCCAAGGGGGCGATACGCAGTATTTT. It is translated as CASSQGGDTQYF.

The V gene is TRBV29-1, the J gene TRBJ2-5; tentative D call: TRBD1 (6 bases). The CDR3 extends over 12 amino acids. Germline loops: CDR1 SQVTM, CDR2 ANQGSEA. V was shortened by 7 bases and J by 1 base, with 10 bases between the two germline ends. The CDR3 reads CSAAGAQETQYF. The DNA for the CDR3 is TGCAGCGCCGCAGGGGCCCAAGAGACCCAGTACTTC. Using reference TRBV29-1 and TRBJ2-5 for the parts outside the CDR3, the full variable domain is SAVISQKPSRDICQRGTSLTIQCQVDSQVTMMFWYRQQPGQSLTLIATANQGSEATYESGFVIDKFPISRPNLTFSTLTVSNMSPEDSSIYLCSAAGAQETQYFGPGTRLLVL.

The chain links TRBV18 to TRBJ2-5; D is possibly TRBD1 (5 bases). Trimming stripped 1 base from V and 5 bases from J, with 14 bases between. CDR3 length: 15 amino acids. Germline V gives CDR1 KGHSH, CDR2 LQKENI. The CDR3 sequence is CASSPQDTILETQYF. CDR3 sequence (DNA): TGTGCCAGCTCACCACAGGACACGATTTTGGAGACCCAGTACTTC. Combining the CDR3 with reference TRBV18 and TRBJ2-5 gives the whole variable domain NAGVMQNPRHLVRRRGQEARLRCSPMKGHSHVYWYRQLPEEGLKFMVYLQKENIIDESGMPKERFSAEFPKEGPSILRIQQVVRGDSAAYFCASSPQDTILETQYFGPGTRLLVL.

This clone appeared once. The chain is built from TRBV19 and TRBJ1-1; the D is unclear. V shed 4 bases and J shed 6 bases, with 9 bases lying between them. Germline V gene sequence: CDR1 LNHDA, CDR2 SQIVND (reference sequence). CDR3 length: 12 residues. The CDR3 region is CASSTGGAEAFF. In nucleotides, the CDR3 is TGTGCCAGTAGTACGGGCGGGGCTGAAGCTTTCTTT.

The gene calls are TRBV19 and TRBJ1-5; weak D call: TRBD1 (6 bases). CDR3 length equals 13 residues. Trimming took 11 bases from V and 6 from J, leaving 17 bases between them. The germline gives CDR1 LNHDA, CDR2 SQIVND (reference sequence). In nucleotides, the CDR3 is TGTGCCGCTACCGGGGGGCGAGGTCAGCCCCAGCATTTT. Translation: CAATGGRGQPQHF.

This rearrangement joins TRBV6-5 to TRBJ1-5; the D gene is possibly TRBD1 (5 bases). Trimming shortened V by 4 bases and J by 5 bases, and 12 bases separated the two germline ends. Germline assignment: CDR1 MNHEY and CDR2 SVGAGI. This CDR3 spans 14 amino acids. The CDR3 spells CASSWRGPHQPQHF. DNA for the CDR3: TGTGCCAGCAGTTGGCGGGGCCCTCATCAGCCCCAGCATTTT.

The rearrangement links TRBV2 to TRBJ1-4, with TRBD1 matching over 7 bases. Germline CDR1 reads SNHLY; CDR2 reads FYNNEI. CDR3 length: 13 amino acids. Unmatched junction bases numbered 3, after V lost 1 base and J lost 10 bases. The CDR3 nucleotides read TGTGCCAGCAGTGAAGGACAGGGTGTAAAACTGTTTTTT. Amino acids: CASSEGQGVKLFF.

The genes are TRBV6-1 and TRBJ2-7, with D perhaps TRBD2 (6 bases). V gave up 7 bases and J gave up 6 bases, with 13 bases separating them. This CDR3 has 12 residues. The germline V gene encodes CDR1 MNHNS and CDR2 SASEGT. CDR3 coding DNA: TGTGCCAGCACTTGGGGGGAGGCCGAGCAGTACTTC. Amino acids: CASTWGEAEQYF.

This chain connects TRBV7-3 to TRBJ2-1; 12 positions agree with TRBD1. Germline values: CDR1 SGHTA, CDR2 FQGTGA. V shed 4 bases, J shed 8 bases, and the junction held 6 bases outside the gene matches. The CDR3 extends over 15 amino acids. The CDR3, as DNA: TGTGCCAGCAGCTGGGGGACAGGGGGCGGCTATGAGCAGTTCTTC. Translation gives CASSWGTGGGYEQFF.

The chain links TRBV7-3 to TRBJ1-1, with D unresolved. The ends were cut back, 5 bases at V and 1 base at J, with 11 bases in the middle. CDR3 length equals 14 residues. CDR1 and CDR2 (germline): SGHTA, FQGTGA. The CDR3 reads CASSPSGENTEAFF. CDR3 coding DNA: TGTGCCAGCAGCCCCTCGGGAGAGAACACTGAAGCTTTCTTT.

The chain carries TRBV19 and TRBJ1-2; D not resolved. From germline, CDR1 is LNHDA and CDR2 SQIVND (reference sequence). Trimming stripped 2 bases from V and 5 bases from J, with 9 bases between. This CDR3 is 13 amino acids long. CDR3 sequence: CASSISGLYGYTF. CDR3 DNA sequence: TGTGCCAGTAGTATATCCGGGTTATATGGCTACACCTTC.

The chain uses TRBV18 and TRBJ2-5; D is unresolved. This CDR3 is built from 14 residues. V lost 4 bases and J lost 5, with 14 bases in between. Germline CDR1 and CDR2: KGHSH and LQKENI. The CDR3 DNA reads TGTGCCAGCTCACTAGACCGGAGTTCGGAGACCCAGTACTTC. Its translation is CASSLDRSSETQYF.

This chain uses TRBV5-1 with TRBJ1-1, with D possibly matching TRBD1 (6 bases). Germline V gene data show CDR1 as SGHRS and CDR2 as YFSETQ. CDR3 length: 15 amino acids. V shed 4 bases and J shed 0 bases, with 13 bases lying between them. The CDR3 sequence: CASSTLQGMNTEAFF. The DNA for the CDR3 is TGCGCCAGCAGCACGCTACAGGGCATGAACACTGAAGCTTTCTTT.

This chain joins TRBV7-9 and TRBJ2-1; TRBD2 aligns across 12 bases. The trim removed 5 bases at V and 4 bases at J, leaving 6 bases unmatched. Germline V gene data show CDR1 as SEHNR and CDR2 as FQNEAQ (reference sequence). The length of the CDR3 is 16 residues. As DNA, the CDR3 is TGTGCCAGCAGCCGCCACACTAGCGGGGGGTACAATGAGCAGTTCTTC. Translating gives CASSRHTSGGYNEQFF.